What follows are 11 T cell receptor beta chains derived from one specimen sequenced in a study of spatial heterogeneity in lung cancer. TCRdb re-derived calls from the 5' RACE reads in MiXCR, one entry per CDR3 protein. The sample includes more than 80,000 distinct CDR3 sequences, 10% to 15% of them seen just once. Time point of the sample: sample taken at primary tumor resection. Sequences were derived from PBMCs, sampled at surgery. The receptors shown here come from a male donor with early-stage non-small cell lung cancer.

The V and J genes are TRBV6-2 or TRBV6-3 and TRBJ1-5; D ambiguous. V was trimmed by 6 bases and J by 5 bases, leaving 14 bases between them. This CDR3 comprises 14 residues. CDR1 is MNHEY and CDR2 is SVGEGT in the germline V gene. Written as DNA, the CDR3 is TGTGCCAGCAGCCCCCCGGGGTATTATCAGCCCCAGCATTTT. Its protein product is CASSPPGYYQPQHF.

This sequence joins TRBV25-1 and TRBJ2-3; D ambiguous. Trimming stripped 4 bases from V and 6 bases from J, with 11 bases between. Germline V CDR1 and CDR2: MGHDK, SYGVNS. The CDR3 covers 13 residues. The CDR3 nucleotides read TGTGCCAGCAGTGGTCAGGTTCTGGATACGCAGTATTTT. Its translation is CASSGQVLDTQYF.

This clonotype was counted ten times or more. This chain links TRBV7-2 with TRBJ2-7; 11 nucleotides line up with TRBD2. CDR1 is SGHTA, CDR2 FQGNSA, per germline. V dropped 6 bases and J dropped 4; count of bases not matched to a gene: 8. The CDR3 runs to 15 residues. Here the CDR3 DNA reads TGTGCCAGCAGTGGTACTAGCGGGAGTATGTACGAGCAGTACTTC. Translation gives CASSGTSGSMYEQYF. The entire variable domain, with the rest obtained from reference TRBV7-2 and TRBJ2-7, is as follows: GAGVSQSPSNKVTEKGKDVELRCDPISGHTALYWYRQSLGQGLEFLIYFQGNSAPDKSGLPSDRFSAERTGGSVSTLTIQRTQQEDSAVYLCASSGTSGSMYEQYFGPGTRLTVT.

The table lists this clonotype with a few counts. The chain employs TRBV4-1 and TRBJ1-5; 7 bases fit TRBD1. This CDR3 region has 13 residues. Per the germline V gene, CDR1 is MGHRA and CDR2 is YSYEKL. V gave up 5 bases and J gave up 5 bases; unmatched junction bases: 3. The CDR3 loop is CASSRTGDQPQHF. The CDR3, as DNA: TGCGCCAGCAGCAGGACAGGAGATCAGCCCCAGCATTTT.

This clonotype was counted at least ten times. DNA for the CDR3: TGTGCCATGGCCGGGACAGCCTCCTACGAGCAGTACTTC. As protein: CAMAGTASYEQYF. V and J are TRBV10-3 and TRBJ2-7, with 7 nucleotides matching TRBD1. The CDR3 covers 13 residues. Per germline, CDR1 ENHRY and CDR2 SYGVKD. V was pared by 9 bases and J by 0 bases, with 5 bases of the junction left unmatched.

The chain is built from TRBV7-2 and TRBJ2-3; no definite D call. V was shortened by 1 base and J by 6 bases, with 8 bases between the two germline ends. Per germline, CDR1 SGHTA and CDR2 FQGNSA. The CDR3 extends over 13 amino acids. In nucleotides, the CDR3 is TGTGCCAGCAGCTTAGAATTCACGGATACGCAGTATTTT. Amino acids: CASSLEFTDTQYF.

This clonotype occurred many times. The chain joins TRBV28 to TRBJ2-7; 8 positions match TRBD2. CDR1 and CDR2 (germline): MDHEN, SYDVKM. The CDR3 consists of 16 residues. Trimming cost V 6 bases and J 3 bases; bases outside gene matches: 13. The CDR3 here is CASSIRGTGTSYEQYF. The DNA of the CDR3 is TGTGCCAGCAGCATCCGTGGGACCGGGACTAGCTACGAGCAGTACTTC.

This clonotype has more than one count but fewer than ten. V gene TRBV10-3 combines with J gene TRBJ2-2; 14 nucleotides align to TRBD2. The trim removed 8 bases at V and 0 bases at J, leaving 5 bases unmatched. The CDR3 is 17 residues long. The germline V gene encodes CDR1 ENHRY and CDR2 SYGVKD. The chain's CDR3 is CAIAPGLAGANTGELFF. DNA of the CDR3: TGTGCCATCGCCCCGGGACTAGCGGGAGCGAACACCGGGGAGCTGTTTTTT.

This clonotype was counted between two and nine times. V is TRBV7-9 and J is TRBJ2-1; D may correspond to TRBD1 or TRBD2 (5 bases each). V lost 1 base, J lost 0 bases, and 13 bases lay in between. CDR3 size: 17 residues. Germline V gene lookup returns CDR1 SEHNR and CDR2 FQNEAQ (reference sequence). CDR3 nucleotide sequence: TGTGCCAGCAGCTTAGAGGGGACCCTGAGCTCCTACAATGAGCAGTTCTTC. Translated, it gives CASSLEGTLSSYNEQFF.

This clonotype was seen once. The chain employs TRBV28 and TRBJ2-3; TRBD1 matches at 10 bases. Losses at the gene ends were 10 bases for V and 2 bases for J; bases not matched to a gene: 3. The CDR3 is made up of 13 amino acids. Germline values: CDR1 MDHEN, CDR2 SYDVKM. The CDR3 loop reads CATDRGPTDTQYF. In nucleotides, the CDR3 is TGTGCCACCGACAGGGGGCCCACAGATACGCAGTATTTT. Together with reference TRBV28 and TRBJ2-3, the CDR3 gives the full variable domain: DVKVTQSSRYLVKRTGEKVFLECVQDMDHENMFWYRQDPGLGLRLIYFSYDVKMKEKGDIPEGYSVSREKKERFSLILESASTNQTSMYLCATDRGPTDTQYFGPGTRLTVL.

This chain uses TRBV20-1 with TRBJ2-1; D is unclear. The CDR3 contains 14 residues. From germline, CDR1 is DFQATT and CDR2 SNEGSKA (reference sequence). V lost 4 bases to trimming and J lost 3 bases, with 13 bases between them. This CDR3 reads CSAKARINYNEQFF. The DNA for the CDR3 is TGCAGTGCTAAAGCCAGAATAAACTACAATGAGCAGTTCTTC.